This entry lists 21 T cell receptor beta chains sequenced from one sample in a study of blood T cell repertoires in COVID-19. Generated by immunoSEQ multiplex PCR, the TCRdb table keeps only in-frame clones and is missing some. Among some 130,000 clones listed, about 85% were seen once. The source material was peripheral blood. These TCRs come from a man in his 70s with acute or convalescent COVID-19.

This rearrangement joins TRBV5-4 to TRBJ1-2; 9 nucleotides match TRBD1. After removal of 0 bases from V and 8 bases from J, the junction contained 2 bases not matched to a gene. Germline V lookup: CDR1 SGHNT, CDR2 YYREEE (reference sequence). The CDR3 has 13 residues. The CDR3 loop is CASSLGDRDGYTF. CDR3 bases: TGTGCCAGCAGCTTGGGGGACAGGGACGGCTACACCTTC.

This clone occurred once. This sequence joins TRBV28 and TRBJ1-2, with 7 bases that match TRBD1. The CDR3 is 14 amino acids. The ends lost 7 bases at V and 4 bases at J; junction bases unmatched: 9. CDR1 is MDHEN and CDR2 is SYDVKM in the germline V gene. CDR3 region: CASTPGQNAYGYTF. CDR3 sequence (DNA): TGTGCCAGCACACCGGGACAGAATGCCTATGGCTACACCTTC.

This clone was observed a single time. The rearrangement joins TRBV9 to TRBJ2-3; D possibly corresponds to TRBD2 (5 bases). The CDR3 runs to 15 residues. V shed 4 bases and J shed 4 bases, with 16 bases lying between them. The germline CDR1 and CDR2 sequences are SGDLS and YYNGEE. CDR3 protein: CASSPHLQDSDTQYF. The DNA for the CDR3 is TGTGCCAGCAGCCCCCATCTCCAGGACTCAGATACGCAGTATTTT. Supplemented by reference TRBV9 and TRBJ2-3, the full variable domain reads DSGVTQTPKHLITATGQRVTLRCSPRSGDLSVYWYQQSLDQGLQFLIQYYNGEERAKGNILERFSAQQFPDLHSELNLSSLELGDSALYFCASSPHLQDSDTQYFGPGTRLTVL.

The chain employs TRBV6-1 and TRBJ1-1; tentatively, D is TRBD1 (5 bases). Germline CDR1 and CDR2: MNHNS and SASEGT. The CDR3 has 14 amino acids. V was clipped by 2 bases and J by 1 base, with 8 bases between them. The CDR3: CASSEQGKNTEAFF. The DNA for the CDR3 is TGTGCCAGCAGTGAACAGGGAAAGAACACTGAAGCTTTCTTT.

The CDR3 loop reads CASSSGQISYEQYF. The DNA of the CDR3 is TGCGCCAGCAGCTCGGGACAGATTTCCTACGAGCAGTACTTC. V and J are TRBV5-1 and TRBJ2-7, with TRBD1 identical over 7 bases. The CDR3 runs to 14 residues. Germline lookup yields CDR1 SGHRS and CDR2 YFSETQ. Trimming removed 3 bases from V and 1 base from J; junction bases left unmatched: 4.

The CDR3: CASSRGGEQFF. For the CDR3, the DNA is TGTGCCAGCAGCCGCGGGGGTGAGCAGTTCTTC. This chain links TRBV12-3 or TRBV12-4 with TRBJ2-1, with 7 bases aligning to TRBD2. J was trimmed by 9 bases and V by 6 bases; bases with no gene match: 2. The CDR3 is made up of 11 amino acids.

The chain joins TRBV18 to TRBJ2-3, with a possible D match to TRBD2 (6 bases). This CDR3 spans 15 amino acids. Germline lookup yields CDR1 KGHSH and CDR2 LQKENI. V lost 6 bases, J lost 5 bases, and 18 bases lay in between. The CDR3 is CASSNQPGVGDTQYF. As DNA, the CDR3 is TGTGCCAGCTCGAACCAGCCGGGGGTGGGAGATACGCAGTATTTT.

This clone showed up just a few times. V is TRBV14 and J is TRBJ2-7; 7 positions match TRBD2. The germline V gene has CDR1 SGHDN and CDR2 FVKESK. The trim removed 1 base at V and 0 bases at J, leaving 3 bases unmatched. The CDR3 sequence is 15 residues long. In DNA form, the CDR3 reads TGTGCCAGCAGCCAAGGGGAGGGCAGCTCCTACGAGCAGTACTTC. Protein: CASSQGEGSSYEQYF.

The CDR3 region is CASRPRGTTNEKLFF. The CDR3 nucleotides are TGTGCCAGCAGGCCTCGCGGAACAACTAATGAAAAACTGTTTTTT. This rearrangement joins TRBV5-8 to TRBJ1-4; D gene ambiguous. V shed 5 bases and J shed 0 bases, with 11 bases lying between them. The CDR3 covers 15 residues. Germline V gene data show CDR1 as SGHTS and CDR2 as YDEGEE.

V is TRBV19 and J is TRBJ1-5; 7 nucleotides match TRBD1. Germline V CDR1 and CDR2: LNHDA, SQIVND (reference sequence). The CDR3 sequence is 15 residues long. The V segment lost 5 bases and the J segment 6 bases; nucleotides outside the gene matches: 10. CDR3 region: CASSSQGYGGQPQHF. CDR3 nucleotides: TGTGCCAGTAGTTCACAGGGGTATGGGGGTCAGCCCCAGCATTTT.

The chain uses TRBV5-1 and TRBJ1-2; 8 nucleotides align to TRBD1. In germline, CDR1 is SGHRS, CDR2 YFSETQ. J lost 5 bases, V lost 5 bases, and 20 bases had no gene match. The CDR3 spans 18 residues. As DNA, the CDR3 is TGCGCCAGCAGTGAGGGGAACAAGGGACAGGCCAGGGTTTATGGCTACACCTTC. Its translation: CASSEGNKGQARVYGYTF. Complete variable domain (other parts from reference TRBV5-1 and TRBJ1-2): KAGVTQTPRYLIKTRGQQVTLSCSPISGHRSVSWYQQTPGQGLQFLFEYFSETQRNKGNFPGRFSGRQFSNSRSEMNVSTLELGDSALYLCASSEGNKGQARVYGYTFGSGTRLTVV.

On this clone itself: This clone may be a read error of a much larger clone one base away. The sample carries other DNA sequences with the same CDR3. This rearrangement joins TRBV7-9 to TRBJ2-7, with 11 bases aligning to TRBD1. This CDR3 has 12 residues. Germline CDR1 reads SEHNR; CDR2 reads FQNEAQ (reference sequence). The CDR3 bases are TGTGCCAGCGGGACAGGGGGTTACGAGCAGTATTTC. It specifies CASGTGGYEQYF.

This clone was detected only once. This chain joins TRBV12-5 and TRBJ1-4, with 7 bases lining up with TRBD1. The trim removed 4 bases at V and 6 bases at J, leaving 17 bases unmatched. This CDR3 is 18 amino acids long. CDR1 LGHNT and CDR2 FRNRAP come from the germline V gene. The CDR3 coding sequence is TGTGCTAGTGGTTCGCTCCAGTGGACAGGCACCTTTTATGAAAAACTGTTTTTT. This encodes CASGSLQWTGTFYEKLFF.

DNA for the CDR3: TGTGCCAGCAGTTGGGACTCCAGCGCTCAGCCCCAGCATTTT. This encodes CASSWDSSAQPQHF. The J gene is TRBJ1-5, the V gene TRBV28; D perhaps matches TRBD1 (5 bases). Germline loops: CDR1 MDHEN, CDR2 SYDVKM. Between the trimmed V and J ends, which lost 4 bases and 6 bases, there was a span of 13 bases. The CDR3 has 14 residues.

The chain uses TRBV6-5 and TRBJ2-7; TRBD1 matches at 8 bases. The CDR3 length is 14 residues. The ends lost 6 bases at V and 4 bases at J; junction bases unmatched: 8. The germline V gene encodes CDR1 MNHEY and CDR2 SVGAGI. CDR3 DNA: TGTGCCAGCAGCCGGGACAGGAACCTTTACGAGCAGTACTTC. Translation gives CASSRDRNLYEQYF.

This chain joins TRBV11-2 and TRBJ2-5; TRBD2 matches at 13 bases. Germline assignment: CDR1 SGHAT and CDR2 FQNNGV. The CDR3 extends over 16 amino acids. V trimming: 4 bases; J trimming: 4 bases; junction bases outside the gene matches: 6. This CDR3 reads CASSSRLAGGRETQYF. CDR3 nucleotides: TGTGCCAGCAGCTCAAGACTAGCGGGGGGCCGAGAGACCCAGTACTTC.

The chain carries TRBV15 and TRBJ2-7; possible D gene TRBD1, 6 bases. Germline loops: CDR1 LNHNV, CDR2 YYDKDF (reference sequence). This CDR3 comprises 15 residues. V lost 4 bases to trimming and J lost 0 bases, with 13 bases between them. The CDR3 region is CATSTRDKRSYEQYF. Here the CDR3 DNA reads TGTGCCACCAGCACCCGGGACAAACGCTCCTACGAGCAGTACTTC.

The chain uses TRBV27 and TRBJ2-3; 11 nucleotides agree with TRBD2. This CDR3 contains 16 residues. The V gene end was trimmed by 5 bases and the J gene end by 2 bases; junction bases not matched to a gene: 6. CDR1 is MNHEY, CDR2 SMNVEV, per germline (reference sequence). As DNA, the CDR3 is TGTGCCAGCAGTCCCCGACTAGCGGGGCACACAGATACGCAGTATTTT. It is translated as CASSPRLAGHTDTQYF.

With respect to this clone: Possible read error: a much larger clone is one base away. This chain links TRBV28 with TRBJ1-1, with 9 bases matching TRBD1. With 6 bases clipped from V and 1 base from J, the junction kept 0 bases outside the gene matches. Germline assignment: CDR1 MDHEN and CDR2 SYDVKM. The CDR3 is 13 residues long. The CDR3 coding sequence is TGTGCCAGCAGGGGACAGGGGAACACTGAAGCTTTCTTT. Translated: CASRGQGNTEAFF.

The chain combines TRBV3-1 (or the pseudogene TRBV3-2) with TRBJ1-2; tentative D call: TRBD1 (5 bases). V was trimmed by 2 bases and J by 7 bases, leaving 14 bases between them. This CDR3 comprises 14 residues. Germline lookup yields CDR1 LGHDT and CDR2 YNNKEL (reference sequence). The CDR3 sequence: CASSQNTRVSGYTF. The CDR3 bases are TGTGCCAGCAGCCAAAATACCAGGGTTAGTGGCTACACCTTC.

The genes are TRBV20-1 and TRBJ1-6; possible D gene TRBD1, 5 bases. Trimming removed 3 bases at V and 7 bases at J, with 10 bases between. From germline, CDR1 is DFQATT and CDR2 SNEGSKA (reference sequence). CDR3 length: 13 residues. The CDR3 nucleotides are TGCAGTGCTAGTATGCAGGGAAATTCACCCCTCCACTTT. It is translated as CSASMQGNSPLHF.